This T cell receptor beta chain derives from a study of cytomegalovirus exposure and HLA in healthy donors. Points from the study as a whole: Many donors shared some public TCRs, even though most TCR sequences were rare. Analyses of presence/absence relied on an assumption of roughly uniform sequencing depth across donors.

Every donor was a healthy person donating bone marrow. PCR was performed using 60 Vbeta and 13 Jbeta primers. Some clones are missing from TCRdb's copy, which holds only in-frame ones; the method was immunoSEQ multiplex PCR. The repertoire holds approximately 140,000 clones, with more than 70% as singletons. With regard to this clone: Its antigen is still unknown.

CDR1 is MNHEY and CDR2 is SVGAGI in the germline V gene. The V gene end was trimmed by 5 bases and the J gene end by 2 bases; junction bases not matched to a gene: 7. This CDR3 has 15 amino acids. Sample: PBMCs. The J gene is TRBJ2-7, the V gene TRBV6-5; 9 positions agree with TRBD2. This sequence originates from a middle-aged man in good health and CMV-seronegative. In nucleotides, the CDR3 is TGTGCCAGCAGTGGTAGCGGGGGACCGACCTACGAGCAGTACTTC. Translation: CASSGSGGPTYEQYF.